The 6 T cell receptor beta chains given below trace back to one sample, sequenced in a study of blood T cell repertoires in COVID-19. The assay was immunoSEQ multiplex PCR, and TCRdb's table has in-frame clones only and misses some. The top ten hold around 1.7% of the sample, which has 110,000 to 150,000 clones, 80% to 90% seen once. The source material was peripheral blood. These receptors were collected from a woman aged 45-59 years with acute or convalescent COVID-19.

This clone showed up just once. The chain recombines TRBV5-1 with TRBJ2-7, with 9 bases lining up with TRBD1. Germline assignment: CDR1 SGHRS and CDR2 YFSETQ. The CDR3 sequence is 14 residues long. Germline trimming cut 5 bases from V and 6 bases from J; bases unmatched to any gene: 9. CDR3 sequence: CASSPGTGISEQYF. DNA for the CDR3: TGCGCCAGCAGTCCCGGGACAGGGATAAGCGAGCAGTACTTC. The entire variable domain, with the rest obtained from reference TRBV5-1 and TRBJ2-7, is as follows: KAGVTQTPRYLIKTRGQQVTLSCSPISGHRSVSWYQQTPGQGLQFLFEYFSETQRNKGNFPGRFSGRQFSNSRSEMNVSTLELGDSALYLCASSPGTGISEQYFGPGTRLTVT.

The V call is TRBV20-1, the J call TRBJ2-1; perhaps TRBD1 as D (5 bases). The CDR3 is made up of 11 amino acids. With 5 bases removed from V and 6 bases from J, the gap between germline ends came to 8 bases. Germline V gene sequence: CDR1 DFQATT, CDR2 SNEGSKA (reference sequence). CDR3 protein: CSAERGNEQFF. The CDR3 bases are TGCAGTGCTGAAAGGGGCAATGAGCAGTTCTTC.

This clone was found a few times. The chain combines TRBV5-1 with TRBJ1-1; unclear D gene. CDR3 size: 14 residues. The V and J ends lost 2 bases and 4 bases respectively, with 12 bases between them. From germline, CDR1 is SGHRS and CDR2 YFSETQ. In nucleotides, the CDR3 is TGCGCCAGCAGCTTATCCCCGGCGGGCACTGAAGCTTTCTTT. Protein: CASSLSPAGTEAFF.

The chain has TRBV5-1 and TRBJ2-4, with 9 bases lining up with TRBD2. The V gene end was trimmed by 4 bases and the J gene end by 9 bases; junction bases not matched to a gene: 8. The CDR3 totals 14 residues. Germline V gene data show CDR1 as SGHRS and CDR2 as YFSETQ. The CDR3, as DNA: TGCGCCAGCAGCGGGGTAGCGGGAGAAGGCATTCAGTACTTC. Protein: CASSGVAGEGIQYF.

The chain links TRBV5-4 to TRBJ1-6; 8 nucleotides match TRBD1. Trimming cost V 0 bases and J 5 bases; bases outside gene matches: 4. Germline-derived CDR1 and CDR2 are SGHNT and YYREEE (reference sequence). The CDR3 loop spans 16 amino acids. In DNA form, the CDR3 reads TGTGCCAGCAGCTTGGCCCCAGGGGGCAATAATTCACCCCTCCACTTT. It translates to CASSLAPGGNNSPLHF.

This clone appeared a few times. Other DNA variants within this sample encode the same CDR3. V and J are TRBV5-1 and TRBJ1-1; D is possibly TRBD1 (6 bases). Germline-derived CDR1 and CDR2 are SGHRS and YFSETQ. Trimming removed 4 bases from V and 4 bases from J, with 14 bases in between. The CDR3 is made up of 14 amino acids. CDR3 nucleotides: TGCGCCAGCAGCGTTCAGGGAGGGGGCACTGAAGCTTTCTTT. It yields the protein CASSVQGGGTEAFF. Full variable domain (outside the CDR3, taken from reference TRBV5-1 and TRBJ1-1): KAGVTQTPRYLIKTRGQQVTLSCSPISGHRSVSWYQQTPGQGLQFLFEYFSETQRNKGNFPGRFSGRQFSNSRSEMNVSTLELGDSALYLCASSVQGGGTEAFFGQGTRLTVV.